Listed here are 5 T cell receptor beta chains from one sample, sequenced in a study of neoadjuvant anti-PD-1 for oral cavity cancer. Repertoires were generated with immunoSEQ multiplex PCR, while TCRdb's copy carries only in-frame clones and drops some. The data hold roughly 15,000 clones, with about 70% observed a single time. The input for sequencing was PBMCs, taken before nivolumab (anti-PD-1) treatment. These receptors came from a person aged 35-79 years with oral cavity squamous cell carcinoma.

This clone was picked up a small number of times. This chain uses TRBV5-1 with TRBJ2-2; D is possibly TRBD2 (5 bases). Germline assignment: CDR1 SGHRS and CDR2 YFSETQ. The CDR3 is made up of 15 amino acids. V lost 4 bases, J lost 6 bases, and 16 bases lay in between. The chain's CDR3 is CASSGRGFLAGELFF. The CDR3 coding sequence is TGCGCCAGCAGCGGCCGGGGTTTCCTCGCCGGGGAGCTGTTTTTT.

This clone was seen only a few times. The genes are TRBV6-1 and TRBJ1-2, with 9 bases aligning to TRBD1. The germline V gene encodes CDR1 MNHNS and CDR2 SASEGT. V dropped 1 base and J dropped 7; count of bases not matched to a gene: 4. The CDR3 runs to 14 residues. CDR3 amino acids: CASSEEGQGVGYTF. The CDR3 DNA is TGTGCCAGCAGTGAAGAGGGACAGGGTGTTGGCTACACCTTC.

This rearrangement joins TRBV27 to TRBJ1-1; D may be TRBD1 (5 bases). The CDR3 extends over 16 amino acids. The germline V and J ends were trimmed by 5 bases and 0 bases, with 16 bases remaining between them. CDR1 and CDR2 from the germline V gene are MNHEY and SMNVEV (reference sequence). In nucleotides, the CDR3 is TGTGCCAGCAGTGCCCGACAGCTTACTTTGAACACTGAAGCTTTCTTT. Its protein product is CASSARQLTLNTEAFF.

The chain has TRBV7-9 and TRBJ1-2; D is uncertain. In germline, CDR1 is SEHNR, CDR2 FQNEAQ (reference sequence). The CDR3 sequence is 16 residues long. Trimming took 0 bases from V and 0 from J, leaving 11 bases between them. The CDR3: CASSLARSSANYGYTF. The CDR3 nucleotides are TGTGCCAGCAGCTTAGCGCGGAGTAGCGCTAACTATGGCTACACCTTC.

The V and J genes are TRBV30 and TRBJ1-4, with TRBD1 identical over 11 bases. The CDR3 consists of 14 residues. The germline V gene has CDR1 GTSNPN and CDR2 SVGIG (reference sequence). V was pared by 4 bases and J by 7 bases, with 5 bases of the junction left unmatched. CDR3 sequence reads: CAWNLGQGGEKLFF. The CDR3 DNA reads TGTGCCTGGAACTTGGGACAGGGGGGTGAAAAACTGTTTTTT.